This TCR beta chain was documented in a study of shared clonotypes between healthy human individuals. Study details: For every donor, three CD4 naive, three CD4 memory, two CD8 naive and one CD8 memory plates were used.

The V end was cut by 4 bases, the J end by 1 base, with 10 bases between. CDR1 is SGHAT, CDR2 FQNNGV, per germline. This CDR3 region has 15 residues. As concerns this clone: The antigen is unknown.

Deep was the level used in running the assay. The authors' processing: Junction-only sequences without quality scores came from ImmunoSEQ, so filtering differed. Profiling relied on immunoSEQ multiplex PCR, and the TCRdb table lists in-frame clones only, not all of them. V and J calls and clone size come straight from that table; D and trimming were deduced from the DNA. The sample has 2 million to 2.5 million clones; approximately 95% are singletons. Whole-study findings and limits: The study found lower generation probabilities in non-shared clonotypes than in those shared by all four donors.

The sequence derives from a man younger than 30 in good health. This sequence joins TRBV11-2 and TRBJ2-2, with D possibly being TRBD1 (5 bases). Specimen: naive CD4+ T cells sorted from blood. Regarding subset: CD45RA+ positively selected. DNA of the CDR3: TGTGCCAGCAGCTCCTCAGACAGGAACACCGGGGAGCTGTTTTTT. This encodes CASSSSDRNTGELFF.